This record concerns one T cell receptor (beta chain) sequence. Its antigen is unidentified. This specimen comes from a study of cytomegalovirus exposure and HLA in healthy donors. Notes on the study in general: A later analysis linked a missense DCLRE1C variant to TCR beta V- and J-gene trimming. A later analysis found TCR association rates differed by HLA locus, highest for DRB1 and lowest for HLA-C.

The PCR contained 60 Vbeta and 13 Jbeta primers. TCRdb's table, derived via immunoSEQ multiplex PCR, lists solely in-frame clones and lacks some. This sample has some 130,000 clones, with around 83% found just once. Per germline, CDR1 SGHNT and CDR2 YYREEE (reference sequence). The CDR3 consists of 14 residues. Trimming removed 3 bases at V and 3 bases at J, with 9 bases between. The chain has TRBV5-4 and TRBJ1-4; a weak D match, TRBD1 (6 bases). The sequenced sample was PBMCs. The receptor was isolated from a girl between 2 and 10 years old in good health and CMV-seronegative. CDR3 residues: CASSSRGPNEKLFF. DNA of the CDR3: TGTGCCAGCAGCTCCAGGGGTCCTAATGAAAAACTGTTTTTT.